This is a list of T cell receptor beta chains from one sample in a study of blood T cell repertoires in COVID-19. Produced via immunoSEQ multiplex PCR; TCRdb's table is partial and in-frame only. This table has about 300,000 clones, approximately 89% appearing once. Input material: PBMCs or T cells enriched from blood (not recorded which). All receptors come from a woman between 45 and 65 years old who had been exposed to COVID-19. Both conserved end residues are part of each CDR3. The D gene is left open where the match is weak. Not every row has a clone size; where given, it reads once, few, many or a size class.

V	J	D	size	CDR3	DNA
TRBV2	TRBJ2-3	TRBD2	NA	CASIRGGSTDTQYF	TGTGCCAGCATCCGCGGGGGTAGTACAGATACGCAGTATTTT
TRBV18	TRBJ2-1	NA	NA	CASSPSIGVGGYNEQFF	TGTGCCAGCTCACCTTCCATCGGGGTAGGAGGCTACAATGAGCAGTTCTTC
TRBV6-5	TRBJ1-1	NA	NA	CASSYSTGNTEAFF	TGTGCCAGCAGTTACTCGACAGGTAACACTGAAGCTTTCTTT
TRBV9	TRBJ1-2	TRBD1	once	CASSVLGQPDYGYTF	TGTGCCAGCAGCGTCCTGGGACAGCCCGACTATGGCTACACCTTC
TRBV4-1	TRBJ1-2	NA	few	CASSQGSTHYGYTF	TGCGCCAGCAGCCAGGGCAGCACGCACTATGGCTACACCTTC
TRBV7-2	TRBJ1-3	NA	NA	CASTPFPGQISGNTIYF	TGTGCCAGCACCCCGTTCCCCGGACAGATCTCTGGAAACACCATATATTTT
TRBV5-4	TRBJ1-4	TRBD1	NA	CASSLASGQGTEKLFF	TGTGCCAGCAGCTTGGCCTCAGGACAGGGAACAGAAAAACTGTTTTTT
TRBV5-1	TRBJ1-3	NA	once	CASSLQGGSGNTIYF	TGCGCCAGCAGCCTACAGGGAGGGTCTGGAAACACCATATATTTT
TRBV6-5	TRBJ2-5	NA	NA	CASITGGKETQYF	TGTGCCAGCATAACTGGGGGGAAAGAGACCCAGTACTTC
TRBV12-3/TRBV12-4	TRBJ2-3	NA	once	CASSFSADTQYF	TGTGCCAGCAGTTTTTCGGCAGATACGCAGTATTTT
TRBV11-2	TRBJ2-2	NA	NA	CASSPQRVGELFF	TGTGCCAGCAGCCCACAGAGGGTCGGGGAGCTGTTTTTT
TRBV24-1	TRBJ1-5	NA	NA	CATSRWGHQPQHF	TGTGCCACCAGTCGTTGGGGGCATCAGCCCCAGCATTTT
TRBV3-1/TRBV3-2	TRBJ1-1	NA	NA	CASTFAAGNTEAFF	TGTGCCAGCACTTTCGCTGCAGGGAACACTGAAGCTTTCTTT
TRBV5-1	TRBJ2-7	NA	few	CASSFDGPYEQYF	TGCGCCAGCAGCTTTGATGGGCCTTACGAGCAGTACTTC
TRBV10-3	TRBJ2-3	NA	NA	CAISDLGRGSDTQYF	TGTGCCATCAGTGACTTGGGCAGGGGCTCAGATACGCAGTATTTT
TRBV6-5	TRBJ2-7	NA	NA	CASSYPGYEQYF	TGTGCCAGCAGTTACCCGGGCTACGAGCAGTACTTC
TRBV19	TRBJ1-6	NA	NA	CASSNSGGSPLHF	TGTGCCAGTAGTAACTCAGGAGGTTCACCCCTCCACTTT
TRBV11-2	TRBJ2-2	NA	NA	CASSLDRGPTGELFF	TGTGCCAGCAGCTTAGACAGGGGTCCCACCGGGGAGCTGTTTTTT
TRBV21-1	TRBJ2-1	NA	NA	CASSNGIASGVGSYNEQFF	TGTGCCAGCAGCAATGGGATAGCTAGCGGGGTAGGCTCCTACAATGAGCAGTTCTTC
TRBV3-1/TRBV3-2	TRBJ2-7	TRBD2	NA	CASSQELAGDYEQYF	TGTGCCAGCAGCCAAGAATTAGCGGGGGACTACGAGCAGTACTTC
TRBV19	TRBJ2-3	TRBD2	once	CASSGTSIGPDTQYF	TGTGCCAGTAGCGGGACTAGCATAGGACCAGATACGCAGTATTTT
TRBV18	TRBJ2-7	TRBD2	NA	CASSPGTNYEQYF	TGTGCCAGCTCACCAGGGACTAACTACGAGCAGTACTTC
TRBV10-2	TRBJ2-1	NA	NA	CASAGQLALLDNEQFF	TGCGCCAGCGCTGGACAGTTGGCGTTATTAGACAATGAGCAGTTCTTC
TRBV5-1	TRBJ2-2	NA	NA	CASTPPSNTGELFF	TGCGCCAGCACCCCCCCATCCAACACCGGGGAGCTGTTTTTT
TRBV9	TRBJ1-4	TRBD1	NA	CASSTWTGVGEKLFF	TGTGCCAGCAGCACCTGGACAGGGGTAGGGGAAAAACTGTTTTTT
TRBV28	TRBJ1-4	TRBD1	NA	CASRRGQGREKLFF	TGTGCCAGCAGGCGCGGACAGGGTAGAGAAAAACTGTTTTTT
TRBV7-9	TRBJ2-6	NA	once	CASSLAQGGGANVLTF	TGTGCCAGCAGCTTAGCCCAGGGGGGCGGGGCCAACGTCCTGACTTTC
TRBV4-2	TRBJ2-7	NA	NA	CASSPSSYEQYF	TGTGCCAGCAGTCCTAGCTCCTACGAGCAGTACTTC
TRBV9	TRBJ1-5	NA	once	CASSVDPGENQPQHF	TGTGCCAGCAGCGTAGACCCAGGGGAAAATCAGCCCCAGCATTTT
TRBV3-1/TRBV3-2	TRBJ2-7	NA	once	CASKGQMEYEQYF	TGTGCCAGCAAGGGACAAATGGAATACGAGCAGTACTTC
TRBV21-1	TRBJ2-1	NA	NA	CASSKGRCGTSGGLNEQFF	TGTGCCAGCAGCAAAGGGAGGTGTGGGACTAGCGGGGGCCTCAATGAGCAGTTCTTC
TRBV7-6	TRBJ2-5	NA	NA	CASSSLNRDQETQYF	TGTGCCAGCAGCTCCCTCAACAGGGACCAAGAGACCCAGTACTTC
TRBV18	TRBJ1-5	TRBD1	once	CASSRDRGDQPQHF	TGTGCCAGCTCACGCGACAGGGGGGATCAGCCCCAGCATTTT
TRBV3-1/TRBV3-2	TRBJ2-3	NA	NA	CASSQEWTSTDTQYF	TGTGCCAGCAGCCAAGAATGGACTAGCACAGATACGCAGTATTTT
TRBV14	TRBJ2-5	TRBD2	NA	CASSLIPTSEGTQYF	TGTGCCAGCAGCCTAATTCCCACTAGCGAAGGGACCCAGTACTTC
TRBV11-1	TRBJ2-7	TRBD2	NA	CASSRLTSGGSYEQYF	TGTGCCAGCAGCCGATTGACTAGCGGGGGTTCCTACGAGCAGTACTTC
TRBV3-1/TRBV3-2	TRBJ1-5	NA	NA	CASSQVPYGGGNQPQHF	TGTGCCAGCAGCCAAGTTCCTTACGGGGGTGGCAATCAGCCCCAGCATTTT
TRBV19	TRBJ1-4	TRBD1	NA	CASSAPQGGSEKLFF	TGTGCCAGTAGTGCCCCTCAGGGGGGCTCTGAAAAACTGTTTTTT
TRBV7-6	TRBJ2-2	NA	NA	CASSFDPPVRVRFWELFF	TGTGCCAGCAGCTTCGATCCACCTGTCCGGGTGAGGTTTTGGGAGCTGTTTTTT
TRBV29-1	TRBJ1-1	NA	NA	CSVVGENTEAFF	TGCAGCGTTGTCGGGGAGAACACTGAAGCTTTCTTT
TRBV5-4	TRBJ1-2	NA	NA	CASRDSLGIYGYTF	TGTGCCAGCAGGGACAGCCTGGGGATATATGGCTACACCTTC
TRBV6-4	TRBJ2-2	TRBD1	once	CASMQTGGTGELFF	TGTGCCAGCATGCAGACAGGGGGCACCGGGGAGCTGTTTTTT
TRBV27	TRBJ1-4	TRBD1	NA	CASSFDRGVGEKLFF	TGTGCCAGCAGTTTCGACAGGGGGGTTGGTGAAAAACTGTTTTTT
TRBV9	TRBJ2-5	NA	NA	CASSVGSLVQETQYF	TGTGCCAGCAGCGTCGGTTCCCTAGTCCAAGAGACCCAGTACTTC
TRBV6-5	TRBJ1-2	NA	NA	CASSRTGLDYGYTF	TGTGCCAGCAGCCGCACCGGGTTAGACTATGGCTACACCTTC
TRBV7-9	TRBJ1-5	TRBD1	NA	CASSPPGTANQPQHF	TGTGCCAGCAGCCCCCCCGGGACAGCAAATCAGCCCCAGCATTTT
TRBV3-1/TRBV3-2	TRBJ1-5	TRBD1	NA	CASSQAGQGPNQPQHF	TGTGCCAGCAGCCAAGCAGGACAGGGCCCTAATCAGCCCCAGCATTTT
TRBV19	TRBJ2-1	NA	NA	CASKKGGDPGYNEQFF	TGTGCCAGTAAGAAAGGGGGGGACCCGGGGTACAATGAGCAGTTCTTC
TRBV30	TRBJ2-2	NA	NA	CAWSVGGGGGTGELFF	TGTGCCTGGAGTGTCGGAGGAGGGGGGGGTACCGGGGAGCTGTTTTTT
TRBV20-1	TRBJ1-1	TRBD1	NA	CSARLGQGAFF	TGCAGTGCTAGACTTGGACAGGGAGCTTTCTTT
TRBV15	TRBJ1-4	TRBD1	NA	CATSRNRQGVEKLFF	TGTGCCACCAGCAGAAATAGACAGGGGGTTGAAAAACTGTTTTTT
TRBV6-2/TRBV6-3	TRBJ2-3	TRBD2	NA	CASSYAGLWTDTQYF	TGTGCCAGCAGTTACGCGGGACTATGGACAGATACGCAGTATTTT
TRBV28	TRBJ1-3	NA	few	CASRDTGNFGNTIYF	TGTGCCAGCAGGGACACAGGGAACTTTGGAAACACCATATATTTT
TRBV27	TRBJ1-6	NA	NA	CASRPHYRESSYNSPLHF	TGTGCCAGCAGGCCCCACTACAGGGAGAGCTCCTATAATTCACCCCTCCACTTT